This TCR beta chain was found in a study of blood T cell repertoires in COVID-19. Looking at the study overall: Acute and convalescent COVID-19 samples came from the United States, Italy and Spain. T cells, B-cell-depleted T cells, or PBMCs provided the cDNA or gDNA that served as material.

CDR3 size: 16 residues. Germline V lookup: CDR1 MNHEY, CDR2 SMNVEV (reference sequence). V was shortened by 7 bases and J by 0 bases, with 18 bases between the two germline ends. Study processing details: Nucleated cell counts were estimated from reference gene primer amplification. Generated by immunoSEQ multiplex PCR, the TCRdb table keeps only in-frame clones and is missing some. V and J calls and clone size come straight from that table; D and trimming were deduced from the DNA. The sample yields about 240,000 clones, approximately 86% seen once. This sequence joins TRBV27 and TRBJ1-1; maybe TRBD1 (5 bases). The TCR comes from a woman aged 70-85 years with active or convalescent COVID-19. What was sequenced was peripheral blood. The CDR3 nucleotides read TGTGCCAGCAATTGGAGGGGCCCCGGGATGAACACTGAAGCTTTCTTT. Translating gives CASNWRGPGMNTEAFF.